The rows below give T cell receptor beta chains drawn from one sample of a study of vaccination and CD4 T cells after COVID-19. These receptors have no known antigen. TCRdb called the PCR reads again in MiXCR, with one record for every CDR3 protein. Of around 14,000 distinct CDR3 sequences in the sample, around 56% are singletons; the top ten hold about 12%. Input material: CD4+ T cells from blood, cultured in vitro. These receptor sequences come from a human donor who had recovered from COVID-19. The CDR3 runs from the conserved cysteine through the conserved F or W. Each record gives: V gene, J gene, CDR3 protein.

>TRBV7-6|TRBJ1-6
CASSLAAGWLGAGDNSPLHF
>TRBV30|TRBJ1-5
CAWRGGRNNQPQHF
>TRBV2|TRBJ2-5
CASRIRVGVGETQYF
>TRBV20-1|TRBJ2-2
CSAYRDGVGELFF
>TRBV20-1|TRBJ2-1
CSARTSGTNEQFF
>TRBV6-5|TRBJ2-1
CASSSRGGLADNEQFF
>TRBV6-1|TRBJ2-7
CASSGVGGPYEQYF
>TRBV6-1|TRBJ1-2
CASSEGGANANYGYTF
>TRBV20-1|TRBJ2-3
CSARDFAGLAGADTQYF
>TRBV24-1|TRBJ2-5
CATSVLSGGRETQYF
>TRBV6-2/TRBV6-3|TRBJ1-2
CASSANYGYTF
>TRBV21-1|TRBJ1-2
CASSKGDRGRNNYGYTF
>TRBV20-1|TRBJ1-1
CSARDNRVYGEAFF
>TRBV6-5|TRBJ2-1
CASSYSRGWDEQFF
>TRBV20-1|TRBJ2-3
CSASLRGLADTQYF
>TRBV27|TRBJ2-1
CASSPVTSRFF
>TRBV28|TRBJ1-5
CASSFASGNQPQHF
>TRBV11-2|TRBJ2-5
CASSLQPAAGQGTQYF
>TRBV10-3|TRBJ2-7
CAISESGGNSYEQYF
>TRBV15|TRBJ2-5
CATSRDRMRGLSETQYF
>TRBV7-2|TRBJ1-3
CASAKGNTIYF
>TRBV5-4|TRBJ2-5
CASSPGQGETQYF
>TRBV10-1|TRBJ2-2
CASSDRWGAGSGELFF
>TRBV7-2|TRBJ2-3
CASRSTSGRAMNF
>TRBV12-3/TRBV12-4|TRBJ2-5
CASSFGGTKTQYF
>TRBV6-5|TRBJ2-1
CASSYGTGSRGRGSGQFF
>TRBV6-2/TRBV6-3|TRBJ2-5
CASSYSADQETQYF
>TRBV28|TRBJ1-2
CATRTGALQGGYTF
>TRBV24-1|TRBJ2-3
CATSDFQSADTQYF